The rows below give T cell receptor beta chains drawn from one sample of a study of T cell repertoires and HLA-DP antigens. Some clones are missing from TCRdb's copy, which holds only in-frame ones; the method was immunoSEQ multiplex PCR. In the table there are fewer than 75,000 clones, roughly 75% of which are singletons. Their antigens are not known. The sequenced sample consisted of CD4+ T cells from PBMCs. The source of these receptors is a man in his 60s in good health and CMV-seronegative. The CDR3 runs from the conserved cysteine through the conserved F or W. A D gene is named only where the DNA matches it firmly.

V: TRBV29-1; D: -; J: TRBJ2-1; CDR3: CSVARDESLHEQFF
V: TRBV30; D: TRBD1; J: TRBJ2-7; CDR3: CAWRPPGQESNEQYF
V: TRBV11-2; D: -; J: TRBJ1-1; CDR3: CASSLDRGSHEAFF
V: TRBV7-9; D: -; J: TRBJ1-1; CDR3: CASSSTRVTEAFF
V: TRBV28; D: -; J: TRBJ1-1; CDR3: CASEGGRLYGF
V: TRBV9; D: TRBD1; J: TRBJ2-5; CDR3: CASSVEGQGQETQYF
V: TRBV11-3; D: -; J: TRBJ2-1; CDR3: CASSLGGEYNEQFF
V: TRBV5-6; D: -; J: TRBJ1-1; CDR3: CASSTGKDTEAFF
V: TRBV9; D: TRBD1; J: TRBJ2-5; CDR3: CASSYRDRGEETQYF
V: TRBV7-9; D: -; J: TRBJ2-7; CDR3: CASSLAADLKIEQYF
V: TRBV27; D: TRBD2; J: TRBJ2-1; CDR3: CASSHGSGNEQFF
V: TRBV7-9; D: -; J: TRBJ2-1; CDR3: CASTRGSESGGNEQFF
V: TRBV19; D: -; J: TRBJ1-5; CDR3: CASSIRRGVDANQPQHF
V: TRBV7-7; D: TRBD1; J: TRBJ2-7; CDR3: CASSAQTGFHEQYF
V: TRBV7-6; D: -; J: TRBJ2-6; CDR3: CASSLAAQQVSGANVLTF
V: TRBV6-1; D: TRBD2; J: TRBJ2-3; CDR3: CASSAGGLADTQYF
V: TRBV14; D: -; J: TRBJ2-6; CDR3: CASSQDPWQTGANVLTF
V: TRBV7-2; D: -; J: TRBJ2-5; CDR3: CASSPSRETQYF
V: TRBV20-1; D: -; J: TRBJ1-2; CDR3: CSARRQYGYTF
V: TRBV5-4; D: -; J: TRBJ1-2; CDR3: CASSLGGGADGYTF
V: TRBV7-2; D: -; J: TRBJ2-3; CDR3: CASSFTPFSTDTQYF
V: TRBV7-8; D: -; J: TRBJ1-5; CDR3: CASSMSIGTGDQPQHF
V: TRBV5-5; D: -; J: TRBJ2-5; CDR3: CASSLQGETQYF